These T cell receptor beta chains were read from a single sample in a study of blood T cell repertoires in COVID-19. TCRdb's copy holds only in-frame clones and misses some; the assay was immunoSEQ multiplex PCR. Found here are around 80,000 clones, around 90% of them singletons; the top ten hold around 9.8%. Input material: peripheral blood. These receptors were obtained from a human donor in a cohort sampled during active COVID-19. CDR3s include the opening cysteine and the closing phenylalanine or tryptophan. The order of the fields is J gene, V gene, clone size, D gene, CDR3 DNA, CDR3 protein. A D gene is named only where the DNA matches it firmly. A clone size is listed for some rows: how often the clone was seen (once, few, many), or a class if it is expanded.

>TRBJ1-4|TRBV5-1|-|-
TGCGCCAGCAGCCTCGCCGGGACAACTGGAGAAAAACTGTTTTTT
CASSLAGTTGEKLFF
>TRBJ1-5|TRBV4-1|-|TRBD1
TGCGCCAGCAGCCAAGCAGGGGGCGGTCAGCCCCAGCATTTT
CASSQAGGGQPQHF
>TRBJ1-4|TRBV27|-|-
TGTGCCAGCAGTGAACAGGGTGTTGAAAAACTGTTTTTT
CASSEQGVEKLFF
>TRBJ1-2|TRBV29-1|-|TRBD1
TGCAGCGGTTACAGGGGATCGGGTTATGGCTACACCTTC
CSGYRGSGYGYTF
>TRBJ2-1|TRBV6-5|-|TRBD2
TGTGCCAGCTCTGGAGGACTAGCGTACAATGAGCAGTTCTTC
CASSGGLAYNEQFF
>TRBJ1-1|TRBV2|-|TRBD1
TGTGCCAGCAGTGTGGGCAGGGGGCGAGGAGGCACTGAAGCTTTCTTT
CASSVGRGRGGTEAFF
>TRBJ1-1|TRBV7-9|-|-
TGTGCCAGCAGCTTAGGAGGTCTACAAATGAACACTGAAGCTTTCTTT
CASSLGGLQMNTEAFF
>TRBJ2-7|TRBV6-1|-|-
TGTGCCAGCAGTGAAAGAGGAACCGGGATGGAGTACTTC
CASSERGTGMEYF
>TRBJ2-1|TRBV19|-|TRBD2
TGTGCCAGTAGTATCCAAGCGGGAGGGTTGGGTGAGCAGTTCTTC
CASSIQAGGLGEQFF
>TRBJ1-2|TRBV2|-|-
TGTGCCAGCAGTGAAGGTCCAGGGCATGGCTACACCTTC
CASSEGPGHGYTF
>TRBJ2-3|TRBV18|-|TRBD1
TGTGCCAGCTCACCCTACAGGGGGAGCACAGATACGCAGTATTTT
CASSPYRGSTDTQYF
>TRBJ2-1|TRBV7-8|-|-
TGTGCCAGCAGCCCCGACAGGAACAATGAGCAGTTCTTC
CASSPDRNNEQFF
>TRBJ2-7|TRBV4-2|-|TRBD2
TGTGCCAGCAGCCAAGGGCTAGCGGGGGGGCTTGACGAGCAGTACTTC
CASSQGLAGGLDEQYF
>TRBJ2-5|TRBV5-1|-|-
TGCGCCAGCAGTTGGGGGGACAGACAAGAGACCCAGTACTTC
CASSWGDRQETQYF
>TRBJ2-7|TRBV30|few|TRBD2
TGTGCCTGGAGTGTACGGAGGACTAGCGGGAGGAACGAGCAGTACTTC
CAWSVRRTSGRNEQYF
>TRBJ2-1|TRBV7-2|-|-
TGTGCCACCTCCCCTATGACAGGCTTGAATGAGCAGTTCTTC
CATSPMTGLNEQFF
>TRBJ1-3|TRBV29-1|-|-
TGCAGCGTTGAAGAGGGGGGGACTGGAAACACCATATATTTT
CSVEEGGTGNTIYF
>TRBJ2-1|TRBV5-1|-|TRBD2
TGCGCCAGCAACCTAGCGGGAGGGGTTTTGGGTGAGCAGTTCTTC
CASNLAGGVLGEQFF
>TRBJ2-1|TRBV7-3|-|-
TGTGCCAGCAGCTTGGAGGACAGTTACAATGAGCAGTTCTTC
CASSLEDSYNEQFF
>TRBJ1-2|TRBV30|-|-
TGTGCCTGGAGTCCTACAGCCAACTATGGCTACACCTTC
CAWSPTANYGYTF